This T cell receptor (beta chain) is drawn from a study of CXCR3-negative and CXCR3-positive naive CD8 T cells. Identification of naive CD8+ T cells rested on CD45RO-CCR7+CD27+CD95- status. The germline CDR1 and CDR2 sequences are DFQATT and SNEGSKA (reference sequence). There are 14 residues in the CDR3. Whole-study results and caveats: Hydrophobicity of TRB CDR3s was greater in CXCR3-positive naive cells than in CXCR3-negative naive cells.

On this clonotype itself: The antigen remains unidentified.

Each TRB cDNA library was prepared by 5' RACE (with UMI labels). TCRdb re-called the 5' RACE reads; one entry per CDR3 protein, DNA not given. This table lists about 98,000 distinct CDR3 sequences. The origin of this receptor is a human donor in good health. Some clones in this sample may be carry-over from other donors' samples. This sequence joins TRBV20-1 and TRBJ2-7; the TCRdb call, TRBD1, lacks DNA for checking. Sequenced material: naive CXCR3+ CD8+ T cells from blood. Subset defined: CD45RO-CCR7+CD27+CD95- naive CD8+ T cells expressing CXCR3 (TNR3+). The CDR3 here is CSARGIRDTHEQYF.